This TCR beta chain originates from a study of blood T cell repertoires in COVID-19. Background on the study: Material from acute and convalescent COVID-19 was sourced from the United States, Italy and Spain. Sample material is recorded as cDNA or gDNA derived from T cells, B-cell-depleted T cells, or PBMCs.

CDR3 length: 13 amino acids. V dropped 10 bases and J dropped 5 bases, with 16 bases sitting between them. Libraries were prepared by immunoSEQ multiplex PCR; TCRdb keeps only in-frame clonotypes and omits some of them. Of more than 70,000 clones detected, about 88% appear once; the ten largest clones hold less than 9%. The chain combines TRBV12-3 or TRBV12-4 with TRBJ2-3, with D perhaps TRBD2 (6 bases). This TCR came from a man aged 60-69 years with acute or convalescent COVID-19. The sample consisted of peripheral blood. The CDR3 sequence is CATGGKYGDTQYF. CDR3 in DNA: TGTGCCACCGGGGGAAAGTATGGAGATACGCAGTATTTT.